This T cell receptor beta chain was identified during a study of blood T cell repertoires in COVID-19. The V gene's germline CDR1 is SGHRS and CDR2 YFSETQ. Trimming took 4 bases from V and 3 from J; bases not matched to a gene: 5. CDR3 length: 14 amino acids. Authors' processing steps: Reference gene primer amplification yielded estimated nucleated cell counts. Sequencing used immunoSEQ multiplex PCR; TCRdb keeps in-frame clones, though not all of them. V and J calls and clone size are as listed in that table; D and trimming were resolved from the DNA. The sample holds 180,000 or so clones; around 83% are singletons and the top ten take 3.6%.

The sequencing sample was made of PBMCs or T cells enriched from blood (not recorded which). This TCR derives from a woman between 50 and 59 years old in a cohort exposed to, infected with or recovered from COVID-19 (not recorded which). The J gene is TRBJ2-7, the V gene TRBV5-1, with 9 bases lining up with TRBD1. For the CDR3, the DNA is TGCGCCAGCAGCCCGGGGACAGGGTTCTACGAGCAGTACTTC. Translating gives CASSPGTGFYEQYF.